These 25 T cell receptor beta chains came from one sample sequenced in a study of long-term antiretroviral therapy in people with HIV. Version v3.0 of the immunoSEQ assay was performed at survey level. The assay was immunoSEQ multiplex PCR, and TCRdb's table has in-frame clones only and misses some. The sample lists roughly 19,000 clones, more than 75% seen once, with about 10% in the top ten. The specimen was unsorted PBMCs, collected 0.5 years after starting antiretroviral therapy. These receptors were collected from a man between 35 and 55 years old with HIV.

The chain has TRBV12-5 and TRBJ2-7, with 9 bases fitting TRBD1. J lost 1 base, V lost 7 bases, and 8 bases had no gene match. Germline V lookup: CDR1 LGHNT, CDR2 FRNRAP. The CDR3 contains 15 residues. CDR3 sequence reads: CASVLGQGLSYEQYF. DNA for the CDR3: TGTGCTAGTGTCCTTGGACAGGGGCTTTCCTACGAGCAGTACTTC.

V usage is TRBV30 and J usage is TRBJ1-1; 7 bases line up with TRBD1. V lost 2 bases to trimming and J lost 8 bases; unmatched junction nucleotides: 8. From germline, CDR1 is GTSNPN and CDR2 SVGIG (reference sequence). This CDR3 has 13 residues. The CDR3 protein is CAWSTRGGAEAFF. The CDR3 nucleotides read TGTGCCTGGAGTACCAGGGGGGGTGCGGAAGCTTTCTTT.

V usage is TRBV9 and J usage is TRBJ1-6; D unresolved. V gave up 2 bases and J gave up 7 bases, with 19 bases separating them. In germline, CDR1 is SGDLS, CDR2 YYNGEE. CDR3 length: 17 amino acids. Here the CDR3 reads CASSVGHPPLDNSPLHF. The CDR3 nucleotides are TGTGCCAGCAGCGTCGGCCACCCGCCCCTCGACAATTCACCCCTCCACTTT.

This CDR3 is CASSAGGDRVINEQFF. The CDR3 DNA sequence: TGCGCCAGCAGCGCGGGGGGGGACAGGGTTATCAATGAGCAGTTCTTC. The rearrangement uses TRBV5-1 and TRBJ2-1; D possibly matches TRBD1 or TRBD2 (9 bases each). Trimming cost V 4 bases and J 6 bases, with 20 bases left between them. The CDR3 is 16 residues long. Germline V gene sequence: CDR1 SGHRS, CDR2 YFSETQ. Supplemented by reference TRBV5-1 and TRBJ2-1, the full variable domain reads KAGVTQTPRYLIKTRGQQVTLSCSPISGHRSVSWYQQTPGQGLQFLFEYFSETQRNKGNFPGRFSGRQFSNSRSEMNVSTLELGDSALYLCASSAGGDRVINEQFFGPGTRLTVL.

This clone has just one count. The chain combines TRBV5-6 with TRBJ2-5; TRBD2 matches at 8 bases. Germline values: CDR1 SGHDT, CDR2 YYEEEE. With 0 bases clipped from V and 3 bases from J, the junction kept 1 base outside the gene matches. CDR3 length: 14 amino acids. Here the CDR3 DNA reads TGTGCCAGCAGCTTGGCCGGGGGGGAAGAGACCCAGTACTTC. The encoded protein is CASSLAGGEETQYF.

The rearrangement uses TRBV25-1 and TRBJ2-1; D is perhaps TRBD2 (6 bases). Trimming took off 5 bases at V and 5 bases at J, with 22 bases between the two ends. CDR1 is MGHDK, CDR2 SYGVNS, per germline. The CDR3 runs 17 residues. The CDR3 coding sequence is TGTGCCAGCAGTTGGGTTCTGGGTAGCGGAGCTAACAATGAGCAGTTCTTC. Its protein is CASSWVLGSGANNEQFF.

This clone appeared once. This chain links TRBV7-9 with TRBJ2-7; D is perhaps TRBD1 or TRBD2 (6 bases each). The V gene's germline CDR1 is SEHNR and CDR2 FQNEAQ (reference sequence). Trimming left V 3 bases short and J 2 bases short, with 17 bases between. CDR3 length: 16 amino acids. CDR3 loop: CASSFTTGRYTYEQYF. The CDR3 DNA follows: TGTGCCAGCAGCTTTACAACAGGGAGGTATACCTACGAGCAGTACTTC. The whole variable domain, remainder taken from reference TRBV7-9 and TRBJ2-7, is DTGVSQNPRHKITKRGQNVTFRCDPISEHNRLYWYRQTLGQGPEFLTYFQNEAQLEKSRLLSDRFSAERPKGSFSTLEIQRTEQGDSAMYLCASSFTTGRYTYEQYFGPGTRLTVT.

The chain joins TRBV7-2 to TRBJ1-5; D gene ambiguous. From germline, CDR1 is SGHTA and CDR2 FQGNSA. There are 15 residues in the CDR3. The ends were cut back, 5 bases at V and 1 base at J, with 12 bases in the middle. The CDR3 reads CASSTAPYSNQPQHF. As DNA, the CDR3 is TGTGCCAGCAGCACCGCACCCTACAGCAATCAGCCCCAGCATTTT.

The V and J genes are TRBV7-9 and TRBJ2-7, with TRBD2 matching over 9 bases. This CDR3 has 15 amino acids. V trimming: 5 bases; J trimming: 2 bases; junction bases outside the gene matches: 7. Germline-derived CDR1 and CDR2 are SEHNR and FQNEAQ (reference sequence). The CDR3, as DNA: TGTGCCAGCAGCGTAAGCGGGGGGCAACCCTACGAGCAGTACTTC. Its protein is CASSVSGGQPYEQYF.

This clone was detected once. The chain uses TRBV29-1 and TRBJ2-5; D might be TRBD1 (5 bases). The germline gives CDR1 SQVTM, CDR2 ANQGSEA. The germline V and J ends were trimmed by 6 bases and 4 bases, with 6 bases remaining between them. The CDR3 has 10 residues. CDR3: CSVDRETQYF. Written as DNA, the CDR3 is TGCAGCGTAGACAGAGAGACCCAGTACTTC.

This clone is a singleton in its sample. The genes are TRBV2 and TRBJ2-5, with unresolved D. This CDR3 spans 15 amino acids. V was clipped by 7 bases and J by 0 bases, with 15 bases between them. Germline CDR1 SNHLY, CDR2 FYNNEI. This CDR3 is CASMDGRGYQETQYF. The CDR3 bases are TGTGCCAGCATGGACGGCAGAGGCTACCAAGAGACCCAGTACTTC.

As to this clone: A read error is likely, as this CDR3 ends without the conserved phenylalanine or tryptophan. It is unclear where the CDR3 begins or ends on the DNA, so no DNA is shown, and the CDR3 is as TCRdb lists it. The chain has TRBV5-4 and TRBJ2-7; the DNA was not used to check the table's D call, TRBD2. Looked up from germline, CDR1 is SGHNT and CDR2 is YYREEE (reference sequence). The CDR3 has 15 amino acids, counting both end residues. CDR3 loop: CASSLDTTSGIPSLS.

This rearrangement joins TRBV6-4 to TRBJ2-1, with unresolved D. The CDR3 runs 13 residues. V lost 5 bases to trimming and J lost 0 bases, with 5 bases between them. The germline V gene encodes CDR1 MRHNA and CDR2 SNTAGT. The CDR3 bases are TGTGCCAGCAGTCAAAGCTCCTACAATGAGCAGTTCTTC. Residues: CASSQSSYNEQFF.

V is TRBV19 and J is TRBJ2-1; D is perhaps TRBD2 (6 bases). The V end was cut by 5 bases, the J end by 2 bases, with 10 bases between. Germline loops: CDR1 LNHDA, CDR2 SQIVND (reference sequence). The CDR3 sequence is 14 residues long. CDR3 region: CASSVTSAYNEQFF. Here the CDR3 DNA reads TGTGCCAGTAGTGTGACTAGTGCCTACAATGAGCAGTTCTTC. Full variable domain (rest looked up from reference TRBV19 and TRBJ2-1): DGGITQSPKYLFRKEGQNVTLSCEQNLNHDAMYWYRQDPGQGLRLIYYSQIVNDFQKGDIAEGYSVSREKKESFPLTVTSAQKNPTAFYLCASSVTSAYNEQFFGPGTRLTVL.

V and J are TRBV5-6 and TRBJ2-3; D not certain. The CDR3 totals 12 residues. The germline V and J ends were trimmed by 1 base and 10 bases, with 10 bases remaining between them. CDR1 SGHDT and CDR2 YYEEEE come from the germline V gene. CDR3 amino acids: CASSLQEASQYF. The CDR3 nucleotides are TGTGCCAGCAGCTTGCAAGAGGCCTCGCAGTATTTT.

The gene calls are TRBV11-2 and TRBJ1-5; TRBD1 matches 7 bases. The CDR3 contains 15 residues. V lost 0 bases, J lost 7 bases, and 6 bases stayed unmatched. Germline lookup yields CDR1 SGHAT and CDR2 FQNNGV. Here the CDR3 reads CASSLDTGVGQPQHF. The DNA of the CDR3 is TGTGCCAGCAGCTTAGACACAGGGGTGGGACAGCCCCAGCATTTT.

V usage is TRBV27 and J usage is TRBJ2-5, with TRBD2 matching over 13 bases. This CDR3 is built from 15 residues. CDR1 and CDR2 (germline): MNHEY, SMNVEV (reference sequence). Germline trimming cut 4 bases from V and 3 bases from J; bases unmatched to any gene: 2. CDR3 amino acids: CASSSGTSGKETQYF. The CDR3, as DNA: TGTGCCAGCAGTTCAGGGACTAGCGGGAAAGAGACCCAGTACTTC.

In this sample, this clone turned up once. This chain connects TRBV7-3 to TRBJ2-3; tentatively, D is TRBD2 (5 bases). The V end was cut by 4 bases, the J end by 4 bases, with 15 bases between. Germline-derived CDR1 and CDR2 are SGHTA and FQGTGA. This CDR3 has 15 amino acids. Here the CDR3 DNA reads TGTGCCAGCAGCTCATACGGACTTTCTCCAGATACGCAGTATTTT. It translates to CASSSYGLSPDTQYF. Full variable domain (remainder filled in from reference TRBV7-3 and TRBJ2-3): GAGVSQTPSNKVTEKGKYVELRCDPISGHTALYWYRQSLGQGPEFLIYFQGTGAADDSGLPNDRFFAVRPEGSVSTLKIQRTERGDSAVYLCASSSYGLSPDTQYFGPGTRLTVL.

This rearrangement joins TRBV18 to TRBJ2-2; D might be TRBD1 or TRBD2, each matching 5 bases. The germline CDR1 and CDR2 sequences are KGHSH and LQKENI. The V end was cut by 6 bases, the J end by 7 bases, with 15 bases between. This CDR3 region has 14 residues. Written as DNA, the CDR3 is TGTGCCAGCTCTCCTCGGGGCGCGGACGGGGAGCTGTTTTTT. Translated: CASSPRGADGELFF. Full variable domain (outside the CDR3, taken from reference TRBV18 and TRBJ2-2): NAGVMQNPRHLVRRRGQEARLRCSPMKGHSHVYWYRQLPEEGLKFMVYLQKENIIDESGMPKERFSAEFPKEGPSILRIQQVVRGDSAAYFCASSPRGADGELFFGEGSRLTVL.

The chain uses TRBV23-1 and TRBJ2-3, with D maybe TRBD2 (5 bases). TRBV23-1 is placed among ORFs of uncertain function. The CDR3 runs to 18 residues. V was clipped by 6 bases and J by 0 bases, with 22 bases between them. The CDR3 loop reads CASSASGFRKKSTDTQYF. CDR3 nucleotides: TGCGCCAGCAGCGCGTCGGGGTTCCGGAAAAAGAGCACAGATACGCAGTATTTT.

The chain is built from TRBV7-9 and TRBJ2-1; maybe TRBD2 (6 bases). The V gene's germline CDR1 is SEHNR and CDR2 FQNEAQ (reference sequence). The CDR3 contains 13 residues. V dropped 3 bases and J dropped 6 bases, with 9 bases sitting between them. CDR3 nucleotide sequence: TGTGCCAGCAGCTTTCCGACTAGCAATGAGCAGTTCTTC. Its translation: CASSFPTSNEQFF. The entire variable domain, with the rest obtained from reference TRBV7-9 and TRBJ2-1, is as follows: DTGVSQNPRHKITKRGQNVTFRCDPISEHNRLYWYRQTLGQGPEFLTYFQNEAQLEKSRLLSDRFSAERPKGSFSTLEIQRTEQGDSAMYLCASSFPTSNEQFFGPGTRLTVL.

This sequence joins TRBV5-4 and TRBJ2-7; TRBD1 matches at 10 bases. The V gene's germline CDR1 is SGHNT and CDR2 YYREEE (reference sequence). V shed 4 bases and J 4 bases; nucleotides not matched to a gene: 5. This CDR3 spans 14 amino acids. The CDR3 sequence is CASSPRTGGYEQYF. The DNA of the CDR3 is TGTGCCAGCAGCCCACGGACAGGGGGGTACGAGCAGTACTTC.

The chain carries TRBV5-6 and TRBJ2-1, with 7 bases that match TRBD1. This CDR3 has 14 residues. The V and J ends lost 0 bases and 5 bases, in that order; junction bases with no gene match: 2. Per germline, CDR1 SGHDT and CDR2 YYEEEE. CDR3 sequence (DNA): TGTGCCAGCAGCTTGGCCGGACAGGACAATGAGCAGTTCTTC. This codes for CASSLAGQDNEQFF. The whole variable domain, remainder taken from reference TRBV5-6 and TRBJ2-1, is DAGVTQSPTHLIKTRGQQVTLRCSPKSGHDTVSWYQQALGQGPQFIFQYYEEEERQRGNFPDRFSGHQFPNYSSELNVNALLLGDSALYLCASSLAGQDNEQFFGPGTRLTVL.

The CDR3 DNA follows: TGTGCCACCAGCAGAGTTGTGGGGAGCTTTGGCTACACCTTC. Protein sequence: CATSRVVGSFGYTF. V and J are TRBV15 and TRBJ1-2; D gene ambiguous. CDR3 length: 14 amino acids. Trimming stripped 1 base from V and 7 bases from J, with 13 bases between. Germline CDR1 reads LNHNV; CDR2 reads YYDKDF (reference sequence).

V and J are TRBV6-5 and TRBJ2-3; perhaps D is TRBD1 or TRBD2 (5 bases each). The CDR3 is 13 residues long. Germline V gene data show CDR1 as MNHEY and CDR2 as SVGAGI. V was cut by 4 bases and J by 1 base, with 6 bases left in between. The CDR3 protein is CASSWGRTDTQYF. CDR3 in DNA: TGTGCCAGCAGTTGGGGACGCACAGATACGCAGTATTTT.